This T cell receptor (beta chain) was found in a study of blood T cell repertoires in COVID-19. Study information: Both acute and convalescent COVID-19 samples were obtained from the United States, Italy and Spain. T cells, B-cell-depleted T cells, or PBMCs supplied cDNA or gDNA.

Germline CDR1 is SGHDT and CDR2 is YYEEEE. Trimming pared 2 bases from V and 7 bases from J, leaving 24 bases between. This CDR3 is 18 amino acids long. This clone is a singleton in its sample. Per the original methods: Reference gene primer amplification gave estimated nucleated cell counts. TCRdb keeps only in-frame clones here, not all; method: immunoSEQ multiplex PCR. That table supplies the V and J calls and clone size; D and trimming were determined from the DNA. The table records some 200,000 clones, around 83% of them present only once. V usage is TRBV5-6 and J usage is TRBJ2-2; tentative D call: TRBD2 (7 bases). Sequencing input: peripheral blood. This receptor was identified in a middle-aged woman who had recovered from COVID-19. The CDR3 spells CASSLPQINGGPFGELFF. CDR3 bases: TGTGCCAGCAGCTTACCCCAGATTAACGGGGGGCCATTCGGGGAGCTGTTTTTT.